The 2 T cell receptor beta chains listed next were all sequenced from one sample in a study of T cells in Graves' hyperthyroidism and ophthalmopathy. Amplified regions were TCR beta CDR3 sequences from RNA transcripts. HTBI primers were the set used in a first-round RT-PCR of the TCR CDR3. A single record per CDR3 protein comes from TCRdb applying MiXCR to the multiplex PCR reads. The sample has over 700,000 distinct CDR3 sequences, roughly a third seen once; the top ten hold roughly 30%. The sequenced sample was blood. The receptors originated from a middle-aged woman with Graves' hyperthyroidism.

The J gene is TRBJ2-3, the V gene TRBV10-3; D remains unclear. The CDR3 is 13 amino acids. Germline loops: CDR1 ENHRY, CDR2 SYGVKD. V was clipped by 10 bases and J by 6 bases, with 17 bases between them. CDR3 nucleotides: TGTGCCACCCAGTCCTACGACCCGGATACGCAGTATTTT. Amino acid sequence: CATQSYDPDTQYF.

This clonotype showed up many times. The chain recombines TRBV9 with TRBJ1-6; a possible D gene is TRBD1 (5 bases). The CDR3 contains 15 residues. Trimming cost V 0 bases and J 2 bases, with 6 bases left between them. In germline, CDR1 is SGDLS, CDR2 YYNGEE. The chain's CDR3 is CASSVEGAYNSPLHF. CDR3 sequence (DNA): TGTGCCAGCAGCGTAGAAGGGGCCTATAATTCACCCCTCCACTTT.